This T cell receptor beta chain was identified in a study of CD8 T cells in ankylosing spondylitis. The study's findings and limits: Earlier authors reported some of these motif variants in reactive arthritis synovial fluid and blood. It appeared that ankylosing spondylitis blood was characterized by a TCR beta motif of several highly homologous variants. Clones linked to the disease showed a CD8+ phenotype. They occurred at relatively low frequencies in peripheral blood. Matched synovial fluid from ankylosing spondylitis patients was reported to be enriched for disease-linked clones.

Library preparation for TCR beta used quantitative 5'-RACE with molecular barcodes. Using its own MiXCR run on the 5' RACE reads, TCRdb lists one record per CDR3 protein. The data hold about 840,000 distinct CDR3 sequences, with roughly 12% observed a single time. This clonotype was seen a few times. Antigen unknown. The CDR3 sequence is 14 residues long. After removal of 5 bases from V and 6 bases from J, the junction contained 4 bases not matched to a gene. Sequences were obtained from blood, either unsorted or a sorted T cell fraction (not recorded which). The clonotype comes from a male donor with ankylosing spondylitis. The gene calls are TRBV12-3 or TRBV12-4 and TRBJ2-7; TRBD2 matches at 13 bases. The CDR3 DNA reads TGTGCCAGCAGTAGGACTAGCGGGAGTAGCGAGCAGTACTTC. Its protein is CASSRTSGSSEQYF.